Reported below is one T cell receptor (beta chain). Under the authors' procedure: Estimation of nucleated cell counts relied on the amplification of reference gene primers. The method was immunoSEQ multiplex PCR; TCRdb's version includes in-frame clones alone and lacks a portion of them. That table is the source of V, J and clone size, and D and trimming were worked out from the DNA. The sample lists 150,000 to 200,000 clones, 87% seen once, with 3.7% in the top ten. This record belongs to a study of blood T cell repertoires in COVID-19. In the study overall: PBMCs, B-cell-depleted T cells, or T cells provided the cDNA or gDNA that made up the material.

J gave up 7 bases and V 4 bases, and 8 bases lay outside the gene matches. CDR1 is PRHDT and CDR2 is FYEKMQ in the germline V gene (reference sequence). The CDR3 runs to 17 residues. This clonotype was sampled from a man aged 18 to 35 with active or convalescent COVID-19. The V and J genes are TRBV13 and TRBJ1-6; 12 nucleotides line up with TRBD1. The material sequenced was peripheral blood. The DNA for the CDR3 is TGTGCCAGCAGCTCACCGGGACAGGGGGCGGTAAATTCACCCCTCCACTTT. Translated: CASSSPGQGAVNSPLHF.